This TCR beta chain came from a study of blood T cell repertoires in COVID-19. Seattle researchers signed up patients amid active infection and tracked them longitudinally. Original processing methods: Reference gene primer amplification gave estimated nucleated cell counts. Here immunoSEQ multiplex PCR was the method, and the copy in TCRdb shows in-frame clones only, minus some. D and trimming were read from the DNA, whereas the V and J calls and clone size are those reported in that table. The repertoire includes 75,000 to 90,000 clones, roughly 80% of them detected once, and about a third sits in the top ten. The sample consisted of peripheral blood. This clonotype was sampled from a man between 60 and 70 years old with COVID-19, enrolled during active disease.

Here the CDR3 DNA reads TGTGCCAGCTCCCCTATTCATTCGGCAGATACGCAGTATTTT. Protein product: CASSPIHSADTQYF. The chain employs TRBV18 and TRBJ2-3; D ambiguous. CDR1 KGHSH and CDR2 LQKENI come from the germline V gene. With 6 bases removed from V and 4 bases from J, the gap between germline ends came to 14 bases. This CDR3 is 14 amino acids long. The variable domain in full, completed from reference TRBV18 and TRBJ2-3, reads NAGVMQNPRHLVRRRGQEARLRCSPMKGHSHVYWYRQLPEEGLKFMVYLQKENIIDESGMPKERFSAEFPKEGPSILRIQQVVRGDSAAYFCASSPIHSADTQYFGPGTRLTVL.